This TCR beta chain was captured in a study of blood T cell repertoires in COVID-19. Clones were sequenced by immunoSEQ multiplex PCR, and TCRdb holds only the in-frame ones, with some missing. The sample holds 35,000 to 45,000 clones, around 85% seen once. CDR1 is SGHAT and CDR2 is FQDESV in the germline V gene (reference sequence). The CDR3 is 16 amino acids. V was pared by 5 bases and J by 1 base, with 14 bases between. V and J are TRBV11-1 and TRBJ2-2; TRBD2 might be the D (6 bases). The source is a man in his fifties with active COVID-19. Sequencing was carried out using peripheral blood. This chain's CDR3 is CASSILAQENTGELFF. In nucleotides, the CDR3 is TGTGCCAGCAGCATACTAGCACAGGAGAACACCGGGGAGCTGTTTTTT.